The rows below give T cell receptor beta chains drawn from one sample of a study of T cells after yellow fever vaccination. TCRdb recomputed calls from the 5' RACE reads with MiXCR, one row per CDR3 protein. The sample lists 450,000 to 550,000 distinct CDR3 sequences, approximately 21% occurring once. Specimen: PBMCs, collected 15 days after the yellow fever booster vaccination. The receptors here all came from a man aged 25-40 years who received the YFV17D yellow fever vaccine. The CDR3 runs from the conserved cysteine through the conserved F or W. D genes are given only for firm matches. A row's size may be missing; if present it is once, few, many or a size class.

clone_size j_call d_call v_call cdr3_nt cdr3_aa
few TRBJ2-7 TRBD1 TRBV5-1 TGCGCCAGCAGCTTAACCAGGGGGCGGACCTACGAGCAGTACTTC CASSLTRGRTYEQYF
- TRBJ2-1 TRBD1 TRBV7-2 TGTGCCAGCAGCTTAGGCGTCACAGGGGAATTTAATGAGCAGTTCTTC CASSLGVTGEFNEQFF
- TRBJ2-7 - TRBV7-8 TGTGCCAGCAGCTTAGGAGTAGCAAGCCACGAGCAGTACTTC CASSLGVASHEQYF
few TRBJ2-5 - TRBV12-3/TRBV12-4 TGTGCCAGCAGTTTTGGAGGGAGAGAACAAGAGACCCAGTACTTC CASSFGGREQETQYF
few TRBJ2-1 - TRBV29-1 TGCAGCGTTGGGGGCTATGAGCAGTTCTTC CSVGGYEQFF
few TRBJ2-7 - TRBV28 TGTGCCAGCAGTTTACCAGGGGACTCGGGGAGGGAGCAGTACTTC CASSLPGDSGREQYF
- TRBJ2-5 - TRBV5-5 TGTGCCAGCAGCTTGGGGTGGGCCATTCAAGAGACCCAGTACTTC CASSLGWAIQETQYF
- TRBJ2-3 TRBD2 TRBV29-1 TGCAGCGTTCAGCTCCGGGGGGGACTCAAGAGCACAGATACGCAGTATTTT CSVQLRGGLKSTDTQYF
few TRBJ2-3 - TRBV21-1 TGTGCCAGCAGCAAAGAAAGCCAGGGGGCGTTCGGCACAGATACGCAGTATTTT CASSKESQGAFGTDTQYF
- TRBJ1-2 - TRBV2 TGTGCCAGCAGTCAGACAGGAGGCAGCTATGGCTACACCTTC CASSQTGGSYGYTF
few TRBJ1-2 - TRBV9 TGTGCCAGCGCCCGGGGGGCTCTCTATGGCTACACCTTC CASARGALYGYTF